The rows below give T cell receptor beta chains drawn from one sample of a study of early stage breast cancer tumors. Measured with immunoSEQ multiplex PCR; TCRdb has only the in-frame clones, and not every one. The sample consists of tens of thousands of clones, roughly three quarters of them appearing once. The sample comprised blood. The receptors were gathered from a person between 60 and 70 years old with breast cancer. Both conserved end residues are part of each CDR3. D genes are given only for firm matches. A row's size may be missing; if present it is once, few, many or a size class.

cdr3_nt cdr3_aa d_call clone_size j_call v_call
TGTGCCTCCTGGAGGGCCGAGGACAGGGTAATCGCTTTCTTT CASWRAEDRVIAFF TRBD1 NA TRBJ1-1 TRBV30
TGCGCCAGCAGCTTTGGGACAGGGAGTGAAAAACTGTTTTTT CASSFGTGSEKLFF TRBD1 NA TRBJ1-4 TRBV5-1
TGTGCCAGCAGCTCTTGGACAGGGGGAGCGAACTATGGCTACACCTTC CASSSWTGGANYGYTF TRBD1 NA TRBJ1-2 TRBV7-9
TGTGCCATCAGTGGTGGGGGGGGCACTGAAGCTTTCTTT CAISGGGGTEAFF NA NA TRBJ1-1 TRBV10-3
TGCGCCAGCAGCGGGGGGGACACTGATTCACCCCTCCACTTT CASSGGDTDSPLHF NA few TRBJ1-6 TRBV5-1
TGTGCCAGCAGCTGGGGACTAGCGGGAGTCGGGCAGTACTTC CASSWGLAGVGQYF TRBD2 NA TRBJ2-7 TRBV7-2
TGTGCCAGCGGGACTAGCTATAATGAGCAGTTCTTC CASGTSYNEQFF TRBD2 NA TRBJ2-1 TRBV2
TGCGCCAGCAGCCGGACGGGCAACACAGATACGCAGTATTTT CASSRTGNTDTQYF NA NA TRBJ2-3 TRBV5-1
TGTGCCAGCAGCTTCGGGACAGCAGCCTACGAGCAGTACTTC CASSFGTAAYEQYF TRBD1 NA TRBJ2-7 TRBV7-8
TGTGCCAGCAGAGAGGCGGGGGGTGGGACAGATACGCAGTATTTT CASREAGGGTDTQYF TRBD2 NA TRBJ2-3 TRBV13
TGTGCCAGCACCTCACCGGGGAATCAGCCCCAGCATTTT CASTSPGNQPQHF NA NA TRBJ1-5 TRBV7-2
TGTGCCAGCAGTGAGGGGGGGTATTATGGCTACACCTTC CASSEGGYYGYTF NA NA TRBJ1-2 TRBV2
TGCAGTGCTAACAGGGACCATGGCTACACCTTC CSANRDHGYTF NA NA TRBJ1-2 TRBV20-1
TGTGCCAGTATGGATAATACGTGGGGGCAGTATGGCTACACCTTC CASMDNTWGQYGYTF NA NA TRBJ1-2 TRBV19
TGTGCCAGCAGCCCGGACGGACACACTGAAGCTTTCTTT CASSPDGHTEAFF NA NA TRBJ1-1 TRBV2
TGCGCCAGCAGCTTCAACGCAGGGGCACAAGAGACCCAGTACTTC CASSFNAGAQETQYF NA NA TRBJ2-5 TRBV5-1
TGTGCCAGCTCACCCCGACAGGGGGCTACAGATACGCAGTATTTT CASSPRQGATDTQYF TRBD1 NA TRBJ2-3 TRBV18
TGTGCCAGCAGCTACAGGGAAACTGAAGCTTTCTTT CASSYRETEAFF NA NA TRBJ1-1 TRBV5-4
TGTGCCTTGACTAGCGGGAGGGCCCTCCACACCGGGGAGCTGTTTTTT CALTSGRALHTGELFF TRBD2 NA TRBJ2-2 TRBV30
TGTGCCAGCAGTGCACTGAACGAGCAGTACTTC CASSALNEQYF NA NA TRBJ2-7 TRBV6-5
TGTGCCAGCAGTTTATCGAATAAGGGAAAAGCTTTCTTT CASSLSNKGKAFF NA NA TRBJ1-1 TRBV27
TGTGCCAGCAGTTTAGGACAGGGCCCGGGAGAGACCCAGTACTTC CASSLGQGPGETQYF TRBD1 NA TRBJ2-5 TRBV27
TGTGCCAGCAGTCGGGGCGAGGCGTCCGGCTACACCTTC CASSRGEASGYTF NA NA TRBJ1-2 TRBV28
TGTGCCAGCAGCCCAAGGCCCGGGGCCGGAAACACCATATATTTT CASSPRPGAGNTIYF NA NA TRBJ1-3 TRBV7-6
TGTGCCAGCAGTGATCCCCCTGGGACAGATACGCAGTATTTT CASSDPPGTDTQYF NA NA TRBJ2-3 TRBV6-1
TGTGCCAGCAGCTTAAACAGGGACACTGAAGCTTTCTTT CASSLNRDTEAFF NA once TRBJ1-1 TRBV7-9
TGTGCCACCCGAGGGACAGGGGGCCGGGGCCTATACAGTGAGCAGTTCTTC CATRGTGGRGLYSEQFF TRBD1 NA TRBJ2-1 TRBV18
TGTGCCAGCCGGGACAGGGGCCTCGGAGGTACGCAGTATTTT CASRDRGLGGTQYF TRBD1 NA TRBJ2-3 TRBV6-6
TGTGCCAGCAGCCGGACCGGGGAGCTGTTTTTT CASSRTGELFF NA NA TRBJ2-2 TRBV9
TGTGCCAGCAGCTTAGGAGCGGGAGGGCCATACGAGCAGTACTTC CASSLGAGGPYEQYF TRBD2 NA TRBJ2-7 TRBV5-4
TGTGCCAGCAGCCGAGGACAGGGGGCGACTTGGGAGCTGTTTTTT CASSRGQGATWELFF TRBD1 NA TRBJ2-2 TRBV5-5
TGCGCCAGCAGTCAAGGAGCGGGAGGGCGAACAGATACGCAGTATTTT CASSQGAGGRTDTQYF TRBD2 NA TRBJ2-3 TRBV23-1
TGTGCCATCAAGGGGGGATTGAACTACGAGCAGTACTTC CAIKGGLNYEQYF NA NA TRBJ2-7 TRBV10-3
TGTGCCAGCTTGGAGACAGGGGTTGACTATGGCTACACCTTC CASLETGVDYGYTF TRBD1 NA TRBJ1-2 TRBV7-9
TGCGCCAGCAGCTTGGGGACAGGGAAAGAGACCCAGTACTTC CASSLGTGKETQYF TRBD1 NA TRBJ2-5 TRBV5-1
TGTGCCAGCAGTCTGCGACAGGGGATCAATCAGCCCCAGCATTTT CASSLRQGINQPQHF TRBD1 NA TRBJ1-5 TRBV6-6
TGTGCCAGCATGCGGGGGGGCCCGGAGACCCAGTACTTC CASMRGGPETQYF TRBD2 NA TRBJ2-5 TRBV28
TGTGCCAGCAGTTTGGATTCCTCCTACGAGCAGTACTTC CASSLDSSYEQYF NA NA TRBJ2-7 TRBV27
TGCGCCAGCAGCCAAAGCTGGGCAGGGCCCTCTGGAAACACCATATATTTT CASSQSWAGPSGNTIYF NA NA TRBJ1-3 TRBV4-1